The clone carrying this TCR beta chain appeared a single time. The data belong to a study of shared T cell receptors in the human thymus. In germline, CDR1 is SGHNT, CDR2 YYREEE (reference sequence). The CDR3 consists of 16 residues. The V end lost 2 bases, the J end lost 6 bases, and 20 bases lay between the germline ends. Clones were sequenced by immunoSEQ multiplex PCR, and TCRdb holds only the in-frame ones, with some missing. The sample lists approximately 730,000 clones, 70% to 90% seen once, with around 0.0099% in the top ten. The sample also formed part of further work on human thymus T cells.

The rearrangement links TRBV5-4 to TRBJ1-2, with a weak D call TRBD1 (5 bases). This receptor was taken from a girl under three years old with a congenital heart defect. The sample taken for sequencing was thymocytes. The DNA for the CDR3 is TGTGCCAGCAGCTTTGGGGGGGAAGGTGCCCTTGATGGCTACACCTTC. This gives the protein CASSFGGEGALDGYTF.